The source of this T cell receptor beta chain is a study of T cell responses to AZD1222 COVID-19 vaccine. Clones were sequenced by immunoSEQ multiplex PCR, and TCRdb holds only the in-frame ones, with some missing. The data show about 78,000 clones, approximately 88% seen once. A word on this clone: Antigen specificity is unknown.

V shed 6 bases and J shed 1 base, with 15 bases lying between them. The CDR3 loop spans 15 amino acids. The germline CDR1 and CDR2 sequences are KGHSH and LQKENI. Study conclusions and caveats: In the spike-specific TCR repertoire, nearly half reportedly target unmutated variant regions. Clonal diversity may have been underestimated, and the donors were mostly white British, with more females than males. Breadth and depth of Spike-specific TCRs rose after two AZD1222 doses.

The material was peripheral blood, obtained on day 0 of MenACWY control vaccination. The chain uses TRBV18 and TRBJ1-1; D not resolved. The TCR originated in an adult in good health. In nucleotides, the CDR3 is TGTGCCAGCTCGCCTGCCGGACGACAGAACACTGAAGCTTTCTTT. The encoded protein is CASSPAGRQNTEAFF.